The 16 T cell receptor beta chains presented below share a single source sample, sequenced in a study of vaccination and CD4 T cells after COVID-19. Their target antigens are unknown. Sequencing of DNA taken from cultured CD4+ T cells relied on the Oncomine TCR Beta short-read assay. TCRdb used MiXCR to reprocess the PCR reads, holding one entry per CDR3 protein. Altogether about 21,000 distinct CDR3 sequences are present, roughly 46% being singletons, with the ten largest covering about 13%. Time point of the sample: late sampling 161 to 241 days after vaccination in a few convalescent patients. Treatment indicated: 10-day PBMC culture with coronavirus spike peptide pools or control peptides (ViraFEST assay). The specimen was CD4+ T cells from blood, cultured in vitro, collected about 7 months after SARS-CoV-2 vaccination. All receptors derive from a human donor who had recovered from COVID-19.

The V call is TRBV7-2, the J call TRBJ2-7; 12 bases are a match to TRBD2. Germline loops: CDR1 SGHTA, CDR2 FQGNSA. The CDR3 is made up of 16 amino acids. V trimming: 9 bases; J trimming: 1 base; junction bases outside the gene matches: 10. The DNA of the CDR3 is TGTGCCAGAGGGGGGACTAGCGGGTTACCTTCCTACGAGCAGTACTTC. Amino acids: CARGGTSGLPSYEQYF.

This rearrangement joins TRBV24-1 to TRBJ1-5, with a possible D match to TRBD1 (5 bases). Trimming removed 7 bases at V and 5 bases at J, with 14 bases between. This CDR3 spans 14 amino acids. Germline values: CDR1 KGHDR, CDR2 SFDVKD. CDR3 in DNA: TGTGCCACCAGCCATGGGTGGGGGGATCAGCCCCAGCATTTT. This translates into CATSHGWGDQPQHF.

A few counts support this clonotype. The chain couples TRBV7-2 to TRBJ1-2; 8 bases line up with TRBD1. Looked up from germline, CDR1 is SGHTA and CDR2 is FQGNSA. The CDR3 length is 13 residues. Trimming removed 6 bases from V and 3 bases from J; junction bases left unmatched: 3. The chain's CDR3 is CASRDRADYGYTF. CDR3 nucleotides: TGTGCCAGCAGGGACAGGGCGGACTATGGCTACACCTTC.

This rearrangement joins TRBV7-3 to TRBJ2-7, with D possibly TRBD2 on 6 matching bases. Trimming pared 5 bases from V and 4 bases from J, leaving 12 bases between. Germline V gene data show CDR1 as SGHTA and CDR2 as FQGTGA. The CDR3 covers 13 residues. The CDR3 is CASSPPGGYEQYF. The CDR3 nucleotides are TGTGCCAGCAGCCCCCCCGGGGGTTACGAGCAGTACTTC.

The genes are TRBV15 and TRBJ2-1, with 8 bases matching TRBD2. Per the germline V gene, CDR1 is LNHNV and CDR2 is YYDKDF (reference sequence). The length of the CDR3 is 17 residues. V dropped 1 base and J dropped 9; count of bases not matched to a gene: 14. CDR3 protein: CATSRALGAGVAAEQFF. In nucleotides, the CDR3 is TGTGCCACCAGCAGAGCCCTAGGAGCGGGAGTCGCCGCTGAGCAGTTCTTC.

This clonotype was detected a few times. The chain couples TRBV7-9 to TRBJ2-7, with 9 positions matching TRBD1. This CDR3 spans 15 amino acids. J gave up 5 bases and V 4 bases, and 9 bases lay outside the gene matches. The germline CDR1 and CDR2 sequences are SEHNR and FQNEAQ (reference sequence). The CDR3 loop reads CASSSDRGSAHEQYF. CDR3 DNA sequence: TGTGCCAGCAGCTCGGACAGGGGTTCTGCACACGAGCAGTACTTC.

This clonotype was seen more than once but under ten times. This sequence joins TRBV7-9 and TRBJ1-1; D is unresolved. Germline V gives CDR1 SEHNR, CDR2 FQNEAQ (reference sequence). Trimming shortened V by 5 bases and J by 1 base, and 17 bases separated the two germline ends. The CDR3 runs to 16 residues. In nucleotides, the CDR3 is TGTGCCAGCAGCCCGAAGATGCGGATCTCGAACACTGAAGCTTTCTTT. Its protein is CASSPKMRISNTEAFF.

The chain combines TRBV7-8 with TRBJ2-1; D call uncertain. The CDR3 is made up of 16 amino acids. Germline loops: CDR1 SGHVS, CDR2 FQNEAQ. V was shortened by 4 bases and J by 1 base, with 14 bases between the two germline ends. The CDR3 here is CASSSPTATSYNEQFF. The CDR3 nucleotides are TGTGCCAGCAGCTCTCCCACGGCAACTTCCTACAATGAGCAGTTCTTC. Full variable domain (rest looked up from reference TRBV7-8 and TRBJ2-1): GAGVSQSPRYKVAKRGQDVALRCDPISGHVSLFWYQQALGQGPEFLTYFQNEAQLDKSGLPSDRFFAERPEGSVSTLKIQRTQQEDSAVYLCASSSPTATSYNEQFFGPGTRLTVL.

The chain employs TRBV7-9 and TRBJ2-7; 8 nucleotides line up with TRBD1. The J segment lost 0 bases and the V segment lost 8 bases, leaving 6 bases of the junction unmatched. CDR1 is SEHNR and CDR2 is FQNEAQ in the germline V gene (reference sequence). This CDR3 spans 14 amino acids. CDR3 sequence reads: CASGGTGLSYEQYF. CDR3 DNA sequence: TGTGCCAGCGGCGGGACAGGCCTCTCCTACGAGCAGTACTTC.

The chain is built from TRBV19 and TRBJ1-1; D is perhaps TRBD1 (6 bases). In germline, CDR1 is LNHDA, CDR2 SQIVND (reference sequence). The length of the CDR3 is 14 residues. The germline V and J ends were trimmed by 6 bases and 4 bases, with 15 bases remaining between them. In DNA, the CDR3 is TGTGCCAGTAGACTCCCCGGGGGCCTCACTGAAGCTTTCTTT. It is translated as CASRLPGGLTEAFF. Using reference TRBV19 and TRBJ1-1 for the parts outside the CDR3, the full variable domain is DGGITQSPKYLFRKEGQNVTLSCEQNLNHDAMYWYRQDPGQGLRLIYYSQIVNDFQKGDIAEGYSVSREKKESFPLTVTSAQKNPTAFYLCASRLPGGLTEAFFGQGTRLTVV.

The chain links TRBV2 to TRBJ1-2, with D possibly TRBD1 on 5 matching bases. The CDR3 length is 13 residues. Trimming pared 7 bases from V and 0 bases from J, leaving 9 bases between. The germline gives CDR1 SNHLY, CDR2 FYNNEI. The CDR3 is CASNYRSNYGYTF. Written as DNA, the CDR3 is TGTGCCAGCAATTACAGGTCTAACTATGGCTACACCTTC.

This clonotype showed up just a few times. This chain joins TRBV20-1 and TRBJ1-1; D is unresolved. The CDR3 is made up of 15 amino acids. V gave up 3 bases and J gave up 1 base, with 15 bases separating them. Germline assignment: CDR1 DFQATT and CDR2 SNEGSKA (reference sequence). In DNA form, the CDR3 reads TGCAGTGCTAGTGCTCCCCCTGGGAGGAACACTGAAGCTTTCTTT. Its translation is CSASAPPGRNTEAFF.

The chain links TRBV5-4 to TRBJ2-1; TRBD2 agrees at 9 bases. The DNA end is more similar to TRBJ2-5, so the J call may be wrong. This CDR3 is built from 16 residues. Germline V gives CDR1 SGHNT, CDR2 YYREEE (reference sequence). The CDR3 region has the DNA TGTGCCAGCAGCCTGGGGGGCGGGAGGGCCGTTGAGACCCAGTACTTC. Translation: CASSLGGGRAVETQYF.

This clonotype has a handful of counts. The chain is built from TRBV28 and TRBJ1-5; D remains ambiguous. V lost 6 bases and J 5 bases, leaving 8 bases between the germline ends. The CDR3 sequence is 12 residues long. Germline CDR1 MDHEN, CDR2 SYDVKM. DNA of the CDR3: TGTGCCAGCAGGAGGATATATCAGCCCCAGCATTTT. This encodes CASRRIYQPQHF.

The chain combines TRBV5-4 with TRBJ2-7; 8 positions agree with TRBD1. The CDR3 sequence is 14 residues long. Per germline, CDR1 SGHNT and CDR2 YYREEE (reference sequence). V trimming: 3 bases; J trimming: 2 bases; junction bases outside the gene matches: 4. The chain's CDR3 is CASSSRDRTYEQYF. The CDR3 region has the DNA TGTGCCAGCAGCTCACGGGACAGGACCTACGAGCAGTACTTC.

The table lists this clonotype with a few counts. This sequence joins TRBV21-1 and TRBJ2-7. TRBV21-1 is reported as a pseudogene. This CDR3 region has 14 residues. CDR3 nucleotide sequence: TGTGCCAGCAGCGCTACGAACTCCTTTATGGGGCAGTACTTC. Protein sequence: CASSATNSFMGQYF.